This TCR beta chain was profiled in a study of blood T cell repertoires in COVID-19 (dated by TCRdb to 2018 to 2021). Regarding the research as a whole: Samples from collaborators originated in the United States, Italy and Spain and spanned both the acute and convalescent phases of COVID-19. The material from the prospective study consisted of cDNA or gDNA derived from T cells, B-cell-depleted T cells, or PBMCs. Subjects who had been exposed to COVID-19, were actively infected with it, or had recovered from it provided the deeply sampled blood TCRbeta repertoires that made up the dataset. The repertoires were released in a freely available public database intended as a resource for research on the immune response to SARS-CoV-2. The samples were drawn from two sources: the first 160 participants of the ongoing ImmuneRACE study, and 1,200 or so subjects contributed by 6 global collaborators. The sample metadata nearly always contained a de-identified subject ID, COVID-19 status, age in years and sex. Where available, HLA class I and class II types were taken from metadata supplied by the sample provider and were not determined by assay-based typing. Broad study findings and their caveats: Clinical and demographic metadata were provided uncurated, with the amount varying by source and participant.

TCRbeta CDR3 regions were amplified from genomic DNA using the immunoSEQ Assay, a bias-controlled multiplex PCR. The authors processed their data as follows. The number of nucleated cells in each sample was estimated by amplification of reference gene primers within the assay. To quantify the absolute abundance of each unique TCRbeta CDR3 rearrangement, sequence reads were collapsed and filtered. For each sample, productive Simpson clonality was calculated by taking the square root of Simpson's diversity index across productive rearrangements. As stored in TCRdb, this immuneACCESS dataset retains in-frame rearrangements with V and J assigned. A fraction of the clones does not appear; measured against another copy, unresolved V genes explain less than half of the discrepancy, and the remainder lacks a known reason. The V and J calls and the clone size are those of that table, but D and trimming were determined from the DNA. Here the sample has around 99,000 clones; around 81% occur a single time. The ten largest clones capture 3.5% to 5% of the sample.

The CDR3 covers 14 residues, taking in both the cysteine and the phenylalanine. CDR3 DNA is the only sequence kept; it has 42 bases, read in frame from the first base. CDR1 and CDR2 are drawn from the germline V gene: MNHEY, SVGAGI. The V and J ends are trimmed by 7 bases and 0 bases, leaving 12 bases between them. Whole blood was collected in K2EDTA tubes by collaborating institutions according to the institutions' own protocols. For TCRbeta analysis, collaborators shipped samples as frozen whole blood, isolated PBMCs, or DNA extracted from either of those sample types. With regard to this clone: Its antigen target is currently unknown. Base-call qualities are not available, and no considerably larger clone is one nucleotide away.

This receptor was taken from a human donor in a cohort sampled during active or convalescent COVID-19. The sequenced material came from peripheral blood. This chain is built from TRBV6-5 and TRBJ1-1; possibly the D gene is TRBD1, per 5 matching bases. The CDR3 has the sequence CASNNRYMNTEAFF. The DNA is TGTGCCAGCAATAACAGGTACATGAACACTGAAGCTTTCTTT.